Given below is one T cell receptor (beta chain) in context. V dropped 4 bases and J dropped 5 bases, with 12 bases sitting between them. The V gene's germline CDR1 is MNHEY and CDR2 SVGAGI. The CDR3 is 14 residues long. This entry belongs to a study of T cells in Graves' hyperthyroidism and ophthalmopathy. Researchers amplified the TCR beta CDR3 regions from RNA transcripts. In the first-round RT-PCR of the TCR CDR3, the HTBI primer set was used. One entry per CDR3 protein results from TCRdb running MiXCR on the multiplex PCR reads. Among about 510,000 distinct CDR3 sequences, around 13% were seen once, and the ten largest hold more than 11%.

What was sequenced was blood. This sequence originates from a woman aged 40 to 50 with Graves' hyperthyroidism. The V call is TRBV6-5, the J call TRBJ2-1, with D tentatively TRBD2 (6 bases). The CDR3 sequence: CASSWGSGNNEQFF. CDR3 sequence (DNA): TGTGCCAGCAGTTGGGGTAGCGGAAACAATGAGCAGTTCTTC.